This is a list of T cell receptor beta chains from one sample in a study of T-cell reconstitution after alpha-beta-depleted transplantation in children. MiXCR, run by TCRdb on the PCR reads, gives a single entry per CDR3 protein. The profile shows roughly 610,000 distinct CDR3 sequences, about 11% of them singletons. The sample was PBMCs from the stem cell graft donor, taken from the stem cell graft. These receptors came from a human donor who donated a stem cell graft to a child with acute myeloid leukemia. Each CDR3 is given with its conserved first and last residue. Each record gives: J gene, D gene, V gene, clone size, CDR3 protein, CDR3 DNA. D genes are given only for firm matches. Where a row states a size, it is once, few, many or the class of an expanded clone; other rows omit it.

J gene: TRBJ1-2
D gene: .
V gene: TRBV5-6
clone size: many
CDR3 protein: CASSLVAYPNYGYTF
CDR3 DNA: TGTGCCAGCAGCTTGGTGGCCTATCCAAACTATGGCTACACCTTC

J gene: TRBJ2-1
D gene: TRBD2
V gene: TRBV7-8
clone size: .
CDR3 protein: CASSPDIGRASLGEQFF
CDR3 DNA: TGTGCCAGCAGCCCCGATATTGGGAGGGCTAGCCTAGGTGAGCAGTTCTTC

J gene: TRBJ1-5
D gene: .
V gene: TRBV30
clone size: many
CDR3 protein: CAWSRRSNQPQHF
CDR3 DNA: TGTGCCTGGAGTCGAAGGAGCAATCAGCCCCAGCATTTT

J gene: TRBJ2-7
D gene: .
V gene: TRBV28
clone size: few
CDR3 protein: CASSPISPGEKMQYF
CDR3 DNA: TGTGCCAGCAGCCCCATATCCCCGGGAGAAAAAATGCAGTACTTC

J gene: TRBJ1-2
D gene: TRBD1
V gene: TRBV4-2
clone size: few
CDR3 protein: CASSQDHPSDRGREGYTF
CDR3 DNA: TGTGCCAGCAGCCAGGATCACCCCTCGGACAGGGGCCGCGAGGGCTACACCTTC

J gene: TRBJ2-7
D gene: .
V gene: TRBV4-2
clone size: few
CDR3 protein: CASSQDKAAGNSYEQYF
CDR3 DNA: TGTGCCAGCAGCCAAGATAAAGCGGCCGGGAACTCCTACGAGCAGTACTTC

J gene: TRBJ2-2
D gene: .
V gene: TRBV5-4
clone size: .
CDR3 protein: CASSLPSPLNTGELFF
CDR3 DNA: TGTGCCAGCAGCCTTCCATCCCCATTGAACACCGGGGAGCTGTTTTTT

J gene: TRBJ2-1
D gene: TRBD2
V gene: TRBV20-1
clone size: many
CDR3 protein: CSASGLADNEQFF
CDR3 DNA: TGCAGTGCTAGCGGACTAGCGGACAATGAGCAGTTCTTC

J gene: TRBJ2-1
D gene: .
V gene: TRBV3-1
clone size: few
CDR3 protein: CASSHWAANVPFF
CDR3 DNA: TGTGCCAGCAGCCATTGGGCCGCCAACGTGCCGTTCTTC

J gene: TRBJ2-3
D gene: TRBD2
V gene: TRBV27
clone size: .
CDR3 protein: CASSSGGFDTQYF
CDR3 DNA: TGTGCCAGCAGTAGCGGGGGTTTTGATACGCAGTATTTT

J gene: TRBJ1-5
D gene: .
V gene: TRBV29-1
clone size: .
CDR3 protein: CSVGVGGGQPQHF
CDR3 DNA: TGCAGCGTTGGTGTGGGGGGGGGTCAGCCCCAGCATTTT

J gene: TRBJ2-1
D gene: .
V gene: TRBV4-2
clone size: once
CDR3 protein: CASSQIQGPRGEDNEQFF
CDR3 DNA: TGTGCCAGCAGCCAGATACAGGGACCCCGGGGGGAAGACAATGAGCAGTTCTTC

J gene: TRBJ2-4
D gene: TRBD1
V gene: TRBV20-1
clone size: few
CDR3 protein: CSANGQGKNIQYF
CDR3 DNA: TGCAGTGCTAATGGACAGGGCAAAAACATTCAGTACTTC

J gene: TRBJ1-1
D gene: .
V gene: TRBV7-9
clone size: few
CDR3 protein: CASSLARGGLNTEAFF
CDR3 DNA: TGTGCCAGCAGCTTAGCGCGGGGGGGCTTGAACACTGAAGCTTTCTTT

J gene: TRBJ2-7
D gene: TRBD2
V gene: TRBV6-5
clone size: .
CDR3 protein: CASSYSAGVTYEQYF
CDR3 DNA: TGTGCCAGCAGTTATTCGGCGGGAGTCACCTACGAGCAGTACTTC

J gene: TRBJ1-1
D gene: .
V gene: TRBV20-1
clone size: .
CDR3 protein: CSAPNPDRMEPSNTEAFF
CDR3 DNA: TGCAGTGCTCCCAACCCCGACAGGATGGAACCCTCGAACACTGAAGCTTTCTTT

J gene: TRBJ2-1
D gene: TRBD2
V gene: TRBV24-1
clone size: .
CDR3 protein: CATSDLPSGSRVF
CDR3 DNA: TGTGCCACCAGTGATTTGCCCAGCGGGAGTAGGGTCTTC

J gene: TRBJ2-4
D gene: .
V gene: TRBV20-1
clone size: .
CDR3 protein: CSACDGAKNIQYF
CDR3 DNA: TGCAGTGCTTGTGACGGAGCCAAAAACATTCAGTACTTC

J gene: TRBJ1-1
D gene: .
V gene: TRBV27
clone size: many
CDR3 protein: CASSSGTTTTEAFF
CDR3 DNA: TGTGCCAGCAGCTCCGGGACAACTACCACTGAAGCTTTCTTT

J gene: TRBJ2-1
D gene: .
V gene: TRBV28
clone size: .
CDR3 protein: CASSLIQMRSYNEQFF
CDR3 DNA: TGTGCCAGCAGTTTAATTCAGATGCGGTCCTACAATGAGCAGTTCTTC

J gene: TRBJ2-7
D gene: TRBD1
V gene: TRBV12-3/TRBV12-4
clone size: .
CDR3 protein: CASSPGQGAMGYF
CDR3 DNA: TGTGCCAGCAGCCCGGGACAGGGGGCGATGGGGTACTTC

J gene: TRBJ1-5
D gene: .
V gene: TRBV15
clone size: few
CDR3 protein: CATSRDRRQPQHF
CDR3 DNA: TGTGCCACCAGCAGAGATCGGAGGCAGCCCCAGCATTTT

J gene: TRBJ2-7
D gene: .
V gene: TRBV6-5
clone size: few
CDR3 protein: CASSYFSYSGSYEQYF
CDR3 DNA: TGTGCCAGCAGTTACTTTAGTTACTCGGGCTCCTACGAGCAGTACTTC

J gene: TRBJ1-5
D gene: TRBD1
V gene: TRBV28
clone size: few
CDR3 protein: CASSLDREEGQPQHF
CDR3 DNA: TGTGCCAGCAGTTTGGACAGGGAAGAAGGTCAGCCCCAGCATTTT

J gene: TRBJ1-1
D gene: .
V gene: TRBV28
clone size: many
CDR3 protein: CAGTRGPRTEAFF
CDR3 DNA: TGTGCCGGAACCAGGGGACCCCGCACTGAAGCTTTCTTT

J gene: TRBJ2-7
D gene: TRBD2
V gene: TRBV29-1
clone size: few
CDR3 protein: CSVESGRSYEQYF
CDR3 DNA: TGCAGCGTTGAGAGCGGGAGATCCTACGAGCAGTACTTC

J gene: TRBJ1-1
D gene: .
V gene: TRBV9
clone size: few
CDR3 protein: CASSVVTEAFF
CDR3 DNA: TGTGCCAGCAGCGTAGTCACTGAAGCTTTCTTT

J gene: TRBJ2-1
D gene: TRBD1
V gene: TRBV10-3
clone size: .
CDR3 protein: CAISQFPGQGESYNEQFF
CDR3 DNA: TGTGCCATCAGTCAATTCCCGGGACAGGGGGAAAGCTACAATGAGCAGTTCTTC

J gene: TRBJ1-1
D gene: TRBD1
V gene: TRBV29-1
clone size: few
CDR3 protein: CSGNRGNTEAFF
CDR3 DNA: TGCAGCGGAAACAGGGGAAACACTGAAGCTTTCTTT

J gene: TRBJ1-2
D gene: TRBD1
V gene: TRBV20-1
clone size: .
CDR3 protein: CSARGQGRSNYGYTF
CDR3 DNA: TGCAGTGCCCGTGGACAGGGGCGATCTAACTATGGCTACACCTTC

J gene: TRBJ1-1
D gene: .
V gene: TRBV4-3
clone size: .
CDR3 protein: CASSRQKNTEAFF
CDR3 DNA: TGCGCCAGCAGCCGACAAAAGAACACTGAAGCTTTCTTT

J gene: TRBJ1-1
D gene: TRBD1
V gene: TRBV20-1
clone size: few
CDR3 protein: CSATDRVKNTEAFF
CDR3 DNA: TGCAGTGCTACCGACAGGGTAAAGAACACTGAAGCTTTCTTT

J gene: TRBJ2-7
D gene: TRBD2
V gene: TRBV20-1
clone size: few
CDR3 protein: CSAIGGTSPYEQYF
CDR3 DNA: TGCAGTGCCATAGGAGGGACTAGCCCTTACGAGCAGTACTTC

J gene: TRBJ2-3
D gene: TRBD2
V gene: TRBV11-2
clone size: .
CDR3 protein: CASRIDGTSGASTDTQYF
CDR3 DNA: TGTGCCAGCAGGATAGACGGGACTAGCGGAGCTAGCACAGATACGCAGTATTTT

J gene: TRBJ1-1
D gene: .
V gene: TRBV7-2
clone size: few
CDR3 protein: CASSLVWQARTEAFF
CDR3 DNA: TGTGCCAGCAGCTTAGTCTGGCAGGCCCGCACTGAAGCTTTCTTT

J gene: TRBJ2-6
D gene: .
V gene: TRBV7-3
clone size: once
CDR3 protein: CASSLLGGANVLTF
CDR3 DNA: TGTGCCAGCAGCCTACTCGGTGGGGCCAACGTCCTGACTTTC

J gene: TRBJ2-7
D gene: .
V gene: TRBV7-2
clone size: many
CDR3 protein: CASSRGQGSEQYF
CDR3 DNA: TGTGCCAGCAGCCGAGGGCAGGGGTCCGAGCAGTACTTC

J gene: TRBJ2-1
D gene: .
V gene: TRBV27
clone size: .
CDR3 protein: CASSLVWIGRDNEQFF
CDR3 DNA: TGTGCCAGCAGTTTGGTATGGATCGGACGAGACAATGAGCAGTTCTTC

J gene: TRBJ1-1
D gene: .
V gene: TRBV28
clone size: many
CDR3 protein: CASSSPGMNTEAFF
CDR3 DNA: TGTGCCAGCAGTTCGCCAGGGATGAACACTGAAGCTTTCTTT

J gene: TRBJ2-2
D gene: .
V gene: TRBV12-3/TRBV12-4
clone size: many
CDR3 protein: CASSGLYTGELFF
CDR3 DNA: TGTGCCAGCAGTGGCCTTTACACCGGGGAGCTGTTTTTT

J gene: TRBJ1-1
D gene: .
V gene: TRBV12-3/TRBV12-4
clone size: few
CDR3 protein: CASSLISQGAFF
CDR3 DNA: TGTGCCAGCAGTTTGATATCACAGGGAGCTTTCTTT

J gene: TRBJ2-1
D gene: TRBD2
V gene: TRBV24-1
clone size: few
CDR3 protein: CATIPTSGKGEQFF
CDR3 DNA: TGTGCCACCATTCCGACTAGCGGGAAGGGTGAGCAGTTCTTC

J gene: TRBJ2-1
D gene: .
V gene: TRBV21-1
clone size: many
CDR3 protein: CASSIPRDSYNEQFF
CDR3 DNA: TGTGCCAGCAGCATCCCCCGGGACTCCTACAATGAGCAGTTCTTC

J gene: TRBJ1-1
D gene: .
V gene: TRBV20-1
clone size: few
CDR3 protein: CSARGGTANTEAFF
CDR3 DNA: TGCAGTGCTAGAGGTGGTACAGCCAACACTGAAGCTTTCTTT

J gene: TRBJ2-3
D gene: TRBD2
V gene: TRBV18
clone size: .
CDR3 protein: CASLRDYTDTQYF
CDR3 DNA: TGTGCCAGCCTCCGGGACTATACAGATACGCAGTATTTT

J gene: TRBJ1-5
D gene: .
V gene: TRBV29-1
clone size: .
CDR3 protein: CSVEDGAGSQPQHF
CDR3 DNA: TGCAGCGTTGAAGATGGAGCAGGGAGCCAGCCCCAGCATTTT

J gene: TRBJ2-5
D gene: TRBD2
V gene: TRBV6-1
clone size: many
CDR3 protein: CASSPGGSSHQETQYF
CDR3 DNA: TGTGCCAGCAGCCCGGGGGGGAGTAGCCACCAAGAGACCCAGTACTTC

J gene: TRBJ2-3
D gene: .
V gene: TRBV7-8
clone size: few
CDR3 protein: CASSPIDAGRSRTDTQYF
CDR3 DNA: TGTGCCAGCAGCCCGATAGATGCGGGACGTAGTCGCACAGATACGCAGTATTTT

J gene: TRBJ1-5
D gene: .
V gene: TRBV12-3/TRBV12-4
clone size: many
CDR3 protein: CASSLRGPQHF
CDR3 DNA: TGTGCCAGCAGTTTGAGGGGGCCCCAGCATTTT

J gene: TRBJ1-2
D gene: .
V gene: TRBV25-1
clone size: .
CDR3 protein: CASSEGGTRVYGYTF
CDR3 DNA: TGTGCCAGCAGTGAAGGGGGGACAAGGGTCTATGGCTACACCTTC

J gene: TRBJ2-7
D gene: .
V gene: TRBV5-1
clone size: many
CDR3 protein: CASSLGGTEQYF
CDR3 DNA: TGCGCCAGCAGCTTGGGTGGGACCGAGCAGTACTTC

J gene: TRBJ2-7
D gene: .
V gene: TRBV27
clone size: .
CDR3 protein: CASSPLGSLADWEQYF
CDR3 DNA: TGTGCCAGCAGTCCCCTCGGATCCTTGGCAGATTGGGAGCAGTACTTC

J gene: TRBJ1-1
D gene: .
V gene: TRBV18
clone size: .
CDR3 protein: CASSPPGRSNTEAFF
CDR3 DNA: TGTGCCAGCTCACCACCCGGACGCTCGAACACTGAAGCTTTCTTT

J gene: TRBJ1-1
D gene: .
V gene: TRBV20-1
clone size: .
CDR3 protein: CSAPEGSTEAFF
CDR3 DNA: TGCAGTGCCCCGGAGGGTAGCACTGAAGCTTTCTTT

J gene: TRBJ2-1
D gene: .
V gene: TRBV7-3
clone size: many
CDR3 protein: CASSPGPKRSSYNEQFF
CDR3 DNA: TGTGCCAGCAGCCCCGGTCCTAAGCGGAGCTCCTACAATGAGCAGTTCTTC

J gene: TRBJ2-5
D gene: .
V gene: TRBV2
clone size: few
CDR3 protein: CASSAHSQETQYF
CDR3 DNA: TGTGCCAGCAGTGCCCACTCTCAGGAGACCCAGTACTTC

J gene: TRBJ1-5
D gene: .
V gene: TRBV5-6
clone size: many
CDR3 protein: CASSLTSGKVRNQPQHF
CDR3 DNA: TGTGCCAGCAGCTTGACTTCAGGGAAGGTTCGCAATCAGCCCCAGCATTTT

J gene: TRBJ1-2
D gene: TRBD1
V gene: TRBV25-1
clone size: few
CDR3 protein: CASSERGQVYGYTF
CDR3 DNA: TGTGCCAGCAGTGAAAGGGGACAGGTCTATGGCTACACCTTC

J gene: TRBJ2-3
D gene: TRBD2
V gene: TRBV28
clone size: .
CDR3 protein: CASSSLKTSGAPDF
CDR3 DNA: TGTGCCAGCAGTTCCCTAAAGACTAGCGGGGCCCCCGATTTT